This T cell receptor (beta chain) was sequenced during a study of T-cell reconstitution after alpha-beta-depleted transplantation in children. Notes on the study in general: Surviving recipient cells, namely T cells and thymic progenitors, were the source of high day-60 TCRbeta diversity in some patients. Several hundred expanded graft clones reportedly gave rise to the alpha-beta T cells present about two months after transplant.

The table lists this clonotype with a few counts. No antigen is known for it. The CDR3 length is 16 residues. V lost 7 bases, J lost 4 bases, and 21 bases lay in between. Germline V CDR1 and CDR2: MNHNS, SASEGT. Preparation of the TCRbeta library was carried out with unique molecular identifiers. TCRdb ran MiXCR on the PCR reads and lists one entry per CDR3 protein. The sample contains tens of thousands of distinct CDR3 sequences, less than 6% of which appear only once. This sequence joins TRBV6-1 and TRBJ2-3, with D perhaps TRBD1 (6 bases). The TCR comes from a female patient aged 2-15 years who had a stem cell transplant for aplastic anemia, so the T cells may come from the graft donor. This material consisted of PBMCs, mostly from graft donor cells, taken 60 days after TCRalphabeta/CD19-depleted stem cell transplant. The CDR3 coding sequence is TGTGCCAGCAAATTTGGTGACAGGCCAAGGGCAGATACGCAGTATTTT. It specifies CASKFGDRPRADTQYF.